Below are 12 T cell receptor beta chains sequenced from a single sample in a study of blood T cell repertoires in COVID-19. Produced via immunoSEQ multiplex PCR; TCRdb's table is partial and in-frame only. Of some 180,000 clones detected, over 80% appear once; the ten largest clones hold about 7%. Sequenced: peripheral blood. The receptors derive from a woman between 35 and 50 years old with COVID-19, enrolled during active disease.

CDR3 nucleotides: TGTGCCATCAGTAATCAGGGACCCCAGCATTTT. Its translation is CAISNQGPQHF. The chain has TRBV10-3 and TRBJ1-5; D might be TRBD1 (5 bases). CDR1 is ENHRY and CDR2 is SYGVKD in the germline V gene. The CDR3 is 11 amino acids. The V end was cut by 5 bases, the J end by 10 bases, with 9 bases between.

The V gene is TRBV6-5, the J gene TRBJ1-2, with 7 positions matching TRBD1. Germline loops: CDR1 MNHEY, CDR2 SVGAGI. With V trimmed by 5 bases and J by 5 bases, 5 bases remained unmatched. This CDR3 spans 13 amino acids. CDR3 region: CASSTPGGYGYTF. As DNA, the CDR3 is TGTGCCAGCAGTACCCCAGGGGGATATGGCTACACCTTC.

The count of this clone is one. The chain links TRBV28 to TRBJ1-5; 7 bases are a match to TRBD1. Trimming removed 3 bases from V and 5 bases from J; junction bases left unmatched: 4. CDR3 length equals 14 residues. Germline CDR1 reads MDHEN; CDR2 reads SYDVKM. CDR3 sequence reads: CASSLYRGDQPQHF. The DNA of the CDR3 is TGTGCCAGCAGTTTGTACAGGGGAGATCAGCCCCAGCATTTT. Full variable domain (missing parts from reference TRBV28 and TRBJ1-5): DVKVTQSSRYLVKRTGEKVFLECVQDMDHENMFWYRQDPGLGLRLIYFSYDVKMKEKGDIPEGYSVSREKKERFSLILESASTNQTSMYLCASSLYRGDQPQHFGDGTRLSIL.

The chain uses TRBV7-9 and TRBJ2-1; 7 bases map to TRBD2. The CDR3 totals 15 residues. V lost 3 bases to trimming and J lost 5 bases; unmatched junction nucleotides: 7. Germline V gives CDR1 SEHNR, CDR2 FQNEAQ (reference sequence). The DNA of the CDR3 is TGTGCCAGCAGCTTTTACCTAGGACTAGACAATGAGCAGTTCTTC. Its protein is CASSFYLGLDNEQFF.

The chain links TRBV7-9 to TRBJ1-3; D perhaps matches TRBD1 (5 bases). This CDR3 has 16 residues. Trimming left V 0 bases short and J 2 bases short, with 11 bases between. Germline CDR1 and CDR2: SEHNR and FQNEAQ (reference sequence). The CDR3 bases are TGTGCCAGCAGCTTAGCCGCGGGGCGTGCTGGAAACACCATATATTTT. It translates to CASSLAAGRAGNTIYF.

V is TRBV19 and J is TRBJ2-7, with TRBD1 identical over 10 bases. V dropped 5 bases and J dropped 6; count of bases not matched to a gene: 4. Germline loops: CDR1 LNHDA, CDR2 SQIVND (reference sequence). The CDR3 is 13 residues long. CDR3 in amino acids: CASSWDRGGEQYF. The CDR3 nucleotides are TGTGCCAGTAGTTGGGACAGGGGCGGCGAGCAGTACTTC.

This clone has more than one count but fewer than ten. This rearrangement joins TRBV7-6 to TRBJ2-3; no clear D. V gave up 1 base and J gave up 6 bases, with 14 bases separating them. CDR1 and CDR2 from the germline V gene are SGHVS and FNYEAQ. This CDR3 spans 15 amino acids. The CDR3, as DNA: TGTGCCAGCAGCTTAGGACCCCTCCCCAGGGATACGCAGTATTTT. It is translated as CASSLGPLPRDTQYF.

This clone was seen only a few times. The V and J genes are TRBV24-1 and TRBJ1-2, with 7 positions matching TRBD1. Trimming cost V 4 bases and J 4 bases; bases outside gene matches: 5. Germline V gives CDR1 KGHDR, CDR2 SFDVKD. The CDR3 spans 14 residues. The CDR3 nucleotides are TGTGCCACCAGTGACCCGGGGACAGTCTATGGCTACACCTTC. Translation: CATSDPGTVYGYTF.

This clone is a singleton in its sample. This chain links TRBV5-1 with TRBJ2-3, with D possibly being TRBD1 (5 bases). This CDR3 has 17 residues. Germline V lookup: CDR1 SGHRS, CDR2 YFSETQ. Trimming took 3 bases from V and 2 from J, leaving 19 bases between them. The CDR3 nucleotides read TGCGCCAGCAGCTCGCCGGCCTCTAGGGGCCCCACAGATACGCAGTATTTT. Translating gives CASSSPASRGPTDTQYF.

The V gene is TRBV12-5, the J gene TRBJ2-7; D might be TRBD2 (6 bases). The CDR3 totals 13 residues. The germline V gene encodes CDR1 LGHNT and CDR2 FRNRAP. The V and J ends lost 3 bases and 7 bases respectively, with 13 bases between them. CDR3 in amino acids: CASGLTGGREQYF. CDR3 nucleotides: TGTGCTAGTGGTTTAACCGGGGGTCGGGAGCAGTACTTC.

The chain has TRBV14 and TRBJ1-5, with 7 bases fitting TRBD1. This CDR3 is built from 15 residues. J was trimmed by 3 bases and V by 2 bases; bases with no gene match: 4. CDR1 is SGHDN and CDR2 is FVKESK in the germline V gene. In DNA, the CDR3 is TGTGCCAGCAGCCAATGGACAGGCATCAATCAGCCCCAGCATTTT. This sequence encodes CASSQWTGINQPQHF.

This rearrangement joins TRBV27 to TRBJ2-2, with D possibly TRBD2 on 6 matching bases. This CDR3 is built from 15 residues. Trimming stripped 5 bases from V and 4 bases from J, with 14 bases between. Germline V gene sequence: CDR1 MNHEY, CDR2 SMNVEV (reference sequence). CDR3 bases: TGTGCCAGCAGTCCATACCCGGGGGTCACCGGGGAGCTGTTTTTT. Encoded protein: CASSPYPGVTGELFF.